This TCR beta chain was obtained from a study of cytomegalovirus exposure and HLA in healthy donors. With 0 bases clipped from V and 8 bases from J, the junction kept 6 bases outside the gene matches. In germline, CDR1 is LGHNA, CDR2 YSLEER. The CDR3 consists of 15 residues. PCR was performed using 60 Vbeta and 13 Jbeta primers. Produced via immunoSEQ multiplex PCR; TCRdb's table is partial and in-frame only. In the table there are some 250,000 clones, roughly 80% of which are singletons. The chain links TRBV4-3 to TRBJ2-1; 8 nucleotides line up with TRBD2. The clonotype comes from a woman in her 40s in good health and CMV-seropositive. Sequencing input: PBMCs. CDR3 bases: TGCGCCAGCAGCCAAGATAGGACTAGCATTGATGAGCAGTTCTTC. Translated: CASSQDRTSIDEQFF.